Listed below are T cell receptor beta chains from one sample, sequenced in a study of T cell responses to AZD1222 COVID-19 vaccine. Generated by immunoSEQ multiplex PCR, the TCRdb table keeps only in-frame clones and is missing some. The sample lists roughly 55,000 clones; around 92% were seen once. This material consisted of peripheral blood, taken on day 0 of AZD1222 vaccination. These receptors were taken from an adult in good health. Each CDR3 is given with its conserved first and last residue.

TRBV11-2 15 CASSTVRGLRETQYF
TRBV11-2 19 CASSLDTTAGLDRTFEQYF
TRBV3-1/TRBV3-2 14 CASSSPGQGYEQYF
TRBV19 17 CASSLPRTSGDTGELFF
TRBV6-6 15 CASSYILADTGELFF
TRBV9 16 CASSGREGPLTGELFF
TRBV18 14 CASSPRQSSYEQYF
TRBV28 15 CASSLPNMSNQPQHF
TRBV7-9 14 CASSIQGGGETQYF
TRBV19 14 CASTVDRLNTEAFF
TRBV6-5 11 CASRLSNEQFF
TRBV7-9 17 CASSSRLWDTNNSPLHF
TRBV15 14 CATGRHDSNQPQHF
TRBV28 11 CASSSTYGYTF